These 16 T cell receptor beta chains share one sample of origin, sequenced in a study of breast tumors, draining lymph nodes, adjacent tissues. One entry per CDR3 protein, called by TCRdb with MiXCR from the multiplex PCR reads. Among more than 200,000 distinct CDR3 sequences, about 30% were seen once, and the ten largest hold over 1.1%. Breast cancer patients provided tissue from their axillary draining lymph nodes. The sample comprised axillary lymph node tissue. The receptors shown here come from a female donor with breast cancer. Some clones in this sample may be carry-over from other donors' samples.

This clonotype was counted at least ten times. This chain uses TRBV24-1 with TRBJ1-2; D is undetermined. The CDR3 covers 13 residues. Germline CDR1 KGHDR, CDR2 SFDVKD. Trimming removed 1 base at V and 8 bases at J, with 10 bases between. The CDR3 reads CATSDFSVSGYTF. DNA of the CDR3: TGTGCCACCAGTGATTTTTCAGTCTCGGGCTACACCTTC.

This chain uses TRBV5-4 with TRBJ1-1, with D possibly being TRBD1 (6 bases). Germline assignment: CDR1 SGHNT and CDR2 YYREEE (reference sequence). The CDR3 is 15 amino acids. V was trimmed by 4 bases and J by 1 base, leaving 14 bases between them. This CDR3 is CASSPPGGGNTEAFF. The CDR3 nucleotides read TGTGCCAGCAGCCCCCCGGGGGGCGGGAACACTGAAGCTTTCTTT.

This chain uses TRBV30 with TRBJ1-4, with a possible D match to TRBD1 (5 bases). In germline, CDR1 is GTSNPN, CDR2 SVGIG (reference sequence). This CDR3 has 18 amino acids. Trimming removed 7 bases at V and 0 bases at J, with 24 bases between. Here the CDR3 DNA reads TGTGCCTCGGGGTTGGTAGGGGACCCCTTTGCAACTAATGAAAAACTGTTTTTT. This sequence encodes CASGLVGDPFATNEKLFF.

The chain recombines TRBV6-1 with TRBJ2-1; TRBD2 aligns across 9 bases. After removal of 4 bases from V and 8 bases from J, the junction contained 9 bases not matched to a gene. The CDR3 length is 15 residues. CDR1 is MNHNS, CDR2 SASEGT, per germline. The CDR3 DNA reads TGTGCCAGCAGTGTCGGAGCGGGAGGTCCCGATGAGCAGTTCTTC. Translation: CASSVGAGGPDEQFF.

In this sample, this clonotype turned up many times. V usage is TRBV30 and J usage is TRBJ1-3, with D unresolved. The CDR3 is 16 amino acids. Germline V gene data show CDR1 as GTSNPN and CDR2 as SVGIG (reference sequence). V shed 1 base and J shed 4 bases, with 17 bases lying between them. In nucleotides, the CDR3 is TGTGCCTGGAGTGAAGGCCATTTGACATCCGGAAACACCATATATTTT. This translates into CAWSEGHLTSGNTIYF.

This clonotype occurred many times. The chain recombines TRBV30 with TRBJ2-7; D remains unclear. This CDR3 is 12 amino acids long. Germline V gene lookup returns CDR1 GTSNPN and CDR2 SVGIG (reference sequence). V was pared by 2 bases and J by 2 bases, with 7 bases between. DNA of the CDR3: TGTGCCTGGAGTTTCCGACCCTACGAGCAGTACTTC. It codes for CAWSFRPYEQYF.

The chain joins TRBV20-1 to TRBJ2-5, with TRBD2 matching 7 bases. Germline lookup yields CDR1 DFQATT and CDR2 SNEGSKA (reference sequence). This CDR3 has 16 amino acids. Trimming removed 6 bases from V and 7 bases from J; junction bases left unmatched: 20. The CDR3 bases are TGCAGTGCAGCCAAACCGGGGGGAGGGCCAGCTGGGACCCAGTACTTC. Translation gives CSAAKPGGGPAGTQYF.

V and J are TRBV18 and TRBJ2-3, with 7 bases aligning to TRBD2. The germline CDR1 and CDR2 sequences are KGHSH and LQKENI. This CDR3 comprises 15 residues. The ends lost 3 bases at V and 4 bases at J; junction bases unmatched: 7. The CDR3 sequence: CASSPGGLAADTQYF. The CDR3 DNA reads TGTGCCAGCTCACCGGGAGGGCTAGCCGCAGATACGCAGTATTTT.

This clonotype has ten or more counts. The rearrangement joins TRBV5-6 to TRBJ1-2, with no clear D. The CDR3 has 11 amino acids. The germline CDR1 and CDR2 sequences are SGHDT and YYEEEE. Trimming took off 3 bases at V and 8 bases at J, with 8 bases between the two ends. CDR3 nucleotides: TGTGCCAGCAGCTACAGTGCGGGCTACACCTTC. It is translated as CASSYSAGYTF.

The gene calls are TRBV2 and TRBJ2-1; no clear D gene. Trimming shortened V by 5 bases and J by 7 bases, and 9 bases separated the two germline ends. This CDR3 spans 12 amino acids. Per the germline V gene, CDR1 is SNHLY and CDR2 is FYNNEI. DNA for the CDR3: TGTGCCAGCAGTCTAGACCGTAATGAGCAGTTCTTC. This codes for CASSLDRNEQFF.

In its sample, this clonotype was seen many times. The CDR3 DNA sequence: TGCAGTGCTAGAGAGACGGCGCTTGGCTACACCTTC. Translation: CSARETALGYTF. V is TRBV20-1 and J is TRBJ1-2; the D is unclear. V was clipped by 0 bases and J by 7 bases, with 9 bases between them. CDR1 and CDR2 from the germline V gene are DFQATT and SNEGSKA (reference sequence). CDR3 size: 12 residues.

The rearrangement links TRBV19 to TRBJ1-2, with 8 bases fitting TRBD1. This CDR3 contains 15 residues. V dropped 7 bases and J dropped 8; count of bases not matched to a gene: 15. Germline V gene sequence: CDR1 LNHDA, CDR2 SQIVND (reference sequence). The CDR3 region is CASKSSGGGLNGYTF. The DNA for the CDR3 is TGTGCCAGTAAGAGTTCAGGGGGCGGATTGAACGGCTACACCTTC. Supplemented by reference TRBV19 and TRBJ1-2, the full variable domain reads DGGITQSPKYLFRKEGQNVTLSCEQNLNHDAMYWYRQDPGQGLRLIYYSQIVNDFQKGDIAEGYSVSREKKESFPLTVTSAQKNPTAFYLCASKSSGGGLNGYTFGSGTRLTVV.

This clonotype turned up a few times. The rearrangement joins TRBV9 to TRBJ1-1; 7 nucleotides line up with TRBD1. V gave up 3 bases and J gave up 4 bases; unmatched junction bases: 3. Germline lookup yields CDR1 SGDLS and CDR2 YYNGEE. This CDR3 is built from 13 residues. CDR3 sequence (DNA): TGTGCCAGCAGCGCCGCAGGGGGCACTGAAGCTTTCTTT. This encodes CASSAAGGTEAFF.

The chain uses TRBV20-1 and TRBJ2-3; 7 positions match TRBD1. The germline V gene has CDR1 DFQATT and CDR2 SNEGSKA (reference sequence). The CDR3 has 14 amino acids. V was clipped by 3 bases and J by 7 bases; unmatched bases: 10. The CDR3 nucleotides read TGCAGTGCTAGCCCTAGGGTGGGACAGAATACGCAGTATTTT. Protein: CSASPRVGQNTQYF.

This clonotype occurred many times. This chain joins TRBV4-2 and TRBJ2-2; a weak D match, TRBD2 (5 bases). The ends were cut back, 3 bases at V and 0 bases at J, with 23 bases in the middle. From germline, CDR1 is LGHNA and CDR2 YNFKEQ. The CDR3 spans 20 residues. The DNA for the CDR3 is TGTGCCAGCAGCCAGGATAAGGCGGGCCGCTGGACGGCGAACACCGGGGAGCTGTTTTTT. Its translation: CASSQDKAGRWTANTGELFF.

The gene calls are TRBV10-3 and TRBJ1-5; 9 nucleotides align to TRBD1. Germline V lookup: CDR1 ENHRY, CDR2 SYGVKD. This CDR3 spans 14 amino acids. With V trimmed by 4 bases and J by 6 bases, 4 bases remained unmatched. The CDR3 loop reads CAISAGGQGQPQHF. CDR3 coding DNA: TGTGCCATCAGTGCGGGGGGACAGGGTCAGCCCCAGCATTTT.